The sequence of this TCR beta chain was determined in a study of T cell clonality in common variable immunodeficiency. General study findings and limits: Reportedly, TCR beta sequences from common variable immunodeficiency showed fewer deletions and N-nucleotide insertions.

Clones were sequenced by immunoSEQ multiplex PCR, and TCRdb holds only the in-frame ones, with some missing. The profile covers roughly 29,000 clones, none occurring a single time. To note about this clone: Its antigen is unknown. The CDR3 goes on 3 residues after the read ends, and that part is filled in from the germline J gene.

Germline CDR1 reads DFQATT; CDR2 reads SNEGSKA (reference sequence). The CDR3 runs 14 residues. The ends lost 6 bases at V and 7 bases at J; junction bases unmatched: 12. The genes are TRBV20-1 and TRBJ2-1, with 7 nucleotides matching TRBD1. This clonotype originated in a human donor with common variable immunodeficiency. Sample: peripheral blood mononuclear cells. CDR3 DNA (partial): TGCAGTGCCATCGACCAGACAGGGCGGAATGAG. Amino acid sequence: CSAIDQTGRNE. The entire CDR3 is CSAIDQTGRNEQFF.